This TCR beta chain was found in a study of response to subunit inactivated influenza vaccine. The CDR3 runs to 13 residues. V was clipped by 5 bases and J by 5 bases; unmatched bases: 6. Germline V CDR1 and CDR2: SGHRS, YFSETQ. Using its own MiXCR run on the RT-PCR reads, TCRdb lists one record per CDR3 protein. Of 150,000 to 200,000 distinct CDR3 sequences detected, about 12% appear once; the ten largest clones hold 29%. A further study also used this sample, focusing on T cells expressing NK-cell markers. This second study says: cDNA encoding TCR beta was synthesized via 5'RACE template switching incorporating UMIs.

This sequence was found in a man between 50 and 59 years old who received an inactivated influenza vaccine. This chain joins TRBV5-1 and TRBJ1-1; 7 bases line up with TRBD1. Sequencing was performed on CD8+ T cells sorted from PBMCs, taken 11 to 12 days after vaccination. The DNA of the CDR3 is TGCGCCAGCAGTTCGACAGGGACGACTGAAGCTTTCTTT. Translating gives CASSSTGTTEAFF.